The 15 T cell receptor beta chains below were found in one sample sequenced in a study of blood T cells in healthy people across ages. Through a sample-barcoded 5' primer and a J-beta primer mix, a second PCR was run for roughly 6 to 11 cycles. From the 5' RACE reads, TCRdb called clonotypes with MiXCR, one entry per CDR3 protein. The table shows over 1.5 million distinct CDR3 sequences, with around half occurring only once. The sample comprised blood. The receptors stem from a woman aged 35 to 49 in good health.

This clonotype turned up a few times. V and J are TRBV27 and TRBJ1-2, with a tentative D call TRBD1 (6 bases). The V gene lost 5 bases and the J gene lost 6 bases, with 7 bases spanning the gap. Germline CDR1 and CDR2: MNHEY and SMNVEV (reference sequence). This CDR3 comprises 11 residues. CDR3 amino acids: CASSRQDGYTF. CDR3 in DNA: TGTGCCAGCAGTCGACAGGATGGCTACACCTTC.

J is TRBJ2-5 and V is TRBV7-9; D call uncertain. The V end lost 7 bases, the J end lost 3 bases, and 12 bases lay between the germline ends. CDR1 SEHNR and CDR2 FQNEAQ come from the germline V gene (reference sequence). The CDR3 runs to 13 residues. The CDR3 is CASTRNTEETQYF. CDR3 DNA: TGTGCCAGCACCCGGAATACTGAAGAGACCCAGTACTTC.

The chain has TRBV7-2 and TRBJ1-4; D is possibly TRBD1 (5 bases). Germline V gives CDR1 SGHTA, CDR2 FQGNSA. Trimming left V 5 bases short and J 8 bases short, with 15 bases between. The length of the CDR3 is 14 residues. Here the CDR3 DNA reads TGTGCCAGCAGCCACCCCGGGGCAGTGGAAAAACTGTTTTTT. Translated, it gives CASSHPGAVEKLFF.

The CDR3 nucleotides read TGCAGCGTTGAAGGGGTACTAGCCACAGATACGCAGTATTTT. Translation: CSVEGVLATDTQYF. The chain recombines TRBV29-1 with TRBJ2-3; D is possibly TRBD2 (6 bases). V was trimmed by 1 base and J by 2 bases, leaving 10 bases between them. The CDR3 consists of 14 residues. The germline gives CDR1 SQVTM, CDR2 ANQGSEA.

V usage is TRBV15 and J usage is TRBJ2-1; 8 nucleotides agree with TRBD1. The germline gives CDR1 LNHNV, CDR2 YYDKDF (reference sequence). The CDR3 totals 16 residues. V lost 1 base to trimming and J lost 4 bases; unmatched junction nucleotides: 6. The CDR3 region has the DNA TGTGCCACCAGCAGAGTAGGGACAGGAGGATACAATGAGCAGTTCTTC. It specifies CATSRVGTGGYNEQFF.

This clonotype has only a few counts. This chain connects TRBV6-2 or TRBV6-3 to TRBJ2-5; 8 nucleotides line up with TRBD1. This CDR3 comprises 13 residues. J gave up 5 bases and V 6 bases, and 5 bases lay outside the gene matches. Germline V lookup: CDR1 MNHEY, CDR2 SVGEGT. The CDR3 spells CASRRTGSETQYF. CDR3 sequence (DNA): TGTGCCAGCAGACGGACAGGGTCGGAGACCCAGTACTTC.

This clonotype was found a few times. CDR3 amino acids: CASSLDHSGYTF. The CDR3 DNA is TGTGCCAGCAGTTTAGACCACAGTGGCTACACCTTC. This sequence joins TRBV12-3 or TRBV12-4 and TRBJ1-2; D ambiguous. The germline V and J ends were trimmed by 1 base and 7 bases, with 7 bases remaining between them. The CDR3 is 12 residues long.

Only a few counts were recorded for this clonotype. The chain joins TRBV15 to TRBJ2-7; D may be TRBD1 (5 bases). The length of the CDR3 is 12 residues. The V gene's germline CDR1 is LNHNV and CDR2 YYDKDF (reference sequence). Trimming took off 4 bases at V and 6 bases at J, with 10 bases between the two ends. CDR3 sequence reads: CATSKGPLEQYF. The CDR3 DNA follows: TGTGCCACCAGCAAGGGGCCCCTCGAGCAGTACTTC.

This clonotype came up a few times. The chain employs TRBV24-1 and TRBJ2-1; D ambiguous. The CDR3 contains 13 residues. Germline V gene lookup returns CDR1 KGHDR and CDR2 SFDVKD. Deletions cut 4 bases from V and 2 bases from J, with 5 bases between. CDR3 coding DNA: TGTGCCACCAGTGAGGACCCCTACAATGAGCAGTTCTTC. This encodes CATSEDPYNEQFF.

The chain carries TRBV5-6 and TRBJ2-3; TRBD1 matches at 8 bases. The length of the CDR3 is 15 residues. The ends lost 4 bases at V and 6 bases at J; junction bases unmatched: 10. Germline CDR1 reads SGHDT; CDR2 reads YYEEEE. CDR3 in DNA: TGTGCCAGCAGCCGGACAGGGTTTCTCGCGGATACGCAGTATTTT. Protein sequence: CASSRTGFLADTQYF.

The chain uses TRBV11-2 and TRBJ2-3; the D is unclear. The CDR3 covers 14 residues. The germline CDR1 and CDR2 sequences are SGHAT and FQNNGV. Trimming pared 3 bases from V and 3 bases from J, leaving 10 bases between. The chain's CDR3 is CASSFDELTDTQYF. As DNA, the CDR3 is TGTGCCAGCAGCTTTGACGAACTAACAGATACGCAGTATTTT.

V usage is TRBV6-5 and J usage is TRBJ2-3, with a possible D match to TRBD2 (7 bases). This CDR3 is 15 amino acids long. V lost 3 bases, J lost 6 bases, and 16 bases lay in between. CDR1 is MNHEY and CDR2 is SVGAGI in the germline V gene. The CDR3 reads CASSYGGGPTDTQYF. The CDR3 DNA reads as TGTGCCAGCAGTTATGGGGGGGGGCCCACGGATACGCAGTATTTT.

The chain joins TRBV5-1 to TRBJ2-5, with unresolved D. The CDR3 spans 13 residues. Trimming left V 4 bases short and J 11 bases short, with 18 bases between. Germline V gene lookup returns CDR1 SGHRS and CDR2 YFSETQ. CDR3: CASSQVDGYGQYF. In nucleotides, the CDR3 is TGCGCCAGCAGCCAGGTGGACGGTTACGGGCAGTACTTC.

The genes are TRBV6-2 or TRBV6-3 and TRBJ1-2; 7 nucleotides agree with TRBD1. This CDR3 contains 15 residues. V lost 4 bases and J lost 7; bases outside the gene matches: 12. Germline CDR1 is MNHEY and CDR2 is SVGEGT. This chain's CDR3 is CASSFTTGDLGGYTF. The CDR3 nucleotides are TGTGCCAGCAGTTTCACAACAGGGGATCTCGGTGGCTACACCTTC.

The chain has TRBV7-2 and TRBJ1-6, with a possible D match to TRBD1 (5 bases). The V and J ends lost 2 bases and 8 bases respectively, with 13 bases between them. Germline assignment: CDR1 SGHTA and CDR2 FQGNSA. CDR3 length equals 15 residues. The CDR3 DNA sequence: TGTGCCAGCAGCTTAAGTCGACTAGGGGATTCACCCCTCCACTTT. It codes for CASSLSRLGDSPLHF.